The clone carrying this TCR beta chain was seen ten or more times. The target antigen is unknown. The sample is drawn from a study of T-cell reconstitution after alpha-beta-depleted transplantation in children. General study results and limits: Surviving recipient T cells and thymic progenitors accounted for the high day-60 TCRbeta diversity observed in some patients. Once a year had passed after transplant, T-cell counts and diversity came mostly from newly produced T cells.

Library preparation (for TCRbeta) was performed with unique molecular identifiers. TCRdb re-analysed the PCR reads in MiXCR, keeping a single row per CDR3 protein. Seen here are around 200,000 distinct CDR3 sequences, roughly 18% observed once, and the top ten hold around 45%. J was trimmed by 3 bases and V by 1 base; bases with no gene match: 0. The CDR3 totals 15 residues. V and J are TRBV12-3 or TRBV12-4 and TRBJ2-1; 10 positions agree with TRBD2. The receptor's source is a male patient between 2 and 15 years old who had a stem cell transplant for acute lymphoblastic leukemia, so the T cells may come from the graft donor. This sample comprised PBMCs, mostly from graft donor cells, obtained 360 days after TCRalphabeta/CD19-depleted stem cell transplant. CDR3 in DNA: TGTGCCAGCAGTTTAGGACTAGCGGGCTACAATGAGCAGTTCTTC. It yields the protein CASSLGLAGYNEQFF.